This T cell receptor beta chain emerged from a study of blood T cell repertoires in COVID-19. Study at large: Italy, Spain and the United States were the sources of the convalescent and acute COVID-19 samples. T cells, B-cell-depleted T cells, or PBMCs provided the cDNA or gDNA that served as material.

Original data processing: Estimation of nucleated cell counts relied on the amplification of reference gene primers. Sequencing was performed with immunoSEQ multiplex PCR; in TCRdb, only in-frame clones are kept and a portion is missing. For V, J and clone size, that table is used; D and trimming come from the DNA. Found here are about 280,000 clones, around 86% of them singletons; the top ten hold roughly 13%. The source material was peripheral blood. The TCR was taken from a human donor in a cohort sampled during active COVID-19.

CDR3 DNA sequence: TGTGCCTGGATCAATAGGGGGTCCAATTCACCCCTCCACTTT. Its translation: CAWINRGSNSPLHF. The gene calls are TRBV30 and TRBJ1-6; a possible D gene is TRBD1 (6 bases). V shed 4 bases and J shed 7 bases, with 14 bases lying between them. Germline V gene data show CDR1 as GTSNPN and CDR2 as SVGIG (reference sequence). This CDR3 spans 14 amino acids.